This TCR beta chain was recorded in a study of CD8 T cells in Susac syndrome. Random hexamers served to reverse transcribe roughly 0.5 to 1 ug RNA. TCRdb redid the calling of the immunoSEQ multiplex PCR reads with MiXCR, one entry per CDR3 protein. The data show 150,000 to 200,000 distinct CDR3 sequences, roughly 94% seen once. CDR1 is SGHTA and CDR2 is FQGNSA in the germline V gene. Trimming pared 5 bases from V and 6 bases from J, leaving 20 bases between. The CDR3 spans 16 residues. The rearrangement joins TRBV7-2 to TRBJ2-4, with D perhaps matching TRBD2 (6 bases). This TCR derives from a human donor with multiple sclerosis. The specimen was CD4+ T cells from PBMCs. CDR3 DNA: TGTGCCAGCAGCCCCACCCTGGGGCAGGGAGGAAACATTCAGTACTTC. Its translation is CASSPTLGQGGNIQYF. Using reference TRBV7-2 and TRBJ2-4 for the parts outside the CDR3, the full variable domain is GAGVSQSPSNKVTEKGKDVELRCDPISGHTALYWYRQSLGQGLEFLIYFQGNSAPDKSGLPSDRFSAERTGGSVSTLTIQRTQQEDSAVYLCASSPTLGQGGNIQYFGAGTRLSVL.